This TCR beta chain stems from a study of T cell repertoires in cytomegalovirus infection. Looking at the study overall: The authors relied on CMV epitopes, both recently identified HLA-C-restricted and well-studied HLA-B-restricted. Matching HLA type, along with CMV infection, was indicated by public TCR beta signatures. Study-level results: CMV-specific TCR beta clonotypes restricted by HLA-C were the ones dominating the ex vivo response.

CDR3 length: 11 residues. The germline gives CDR1 SGHAT, CDR2 FQNNGV. Losses at the gene ends were 7 bases for V and 12 bases for J; bases not matched to a gene: 6. TCRdb re-derived calls from the reads in MiXCR, one entry per CDR3 protein. Of 40,000 to 55,000 distinct CDR3 sequences in the sample, roughly 20% are singletons; the top ten hold around 27%. About this clonotype: No antigen is known for it.

The sequenced sample was CD8+ T cells from cultured PBMCs, obtained from culture after CMV antigen stimulation. The chain recombines TRBV11-2 with TRBJ2-1; 7 positions match TRBD1. The sequence was collected from a human donor in good health (CMV status not recorded). Some clones in this sample may be carry-over from other donors' samples. CDR3 protein: CASKQQGWQFF. DNA of the CDR3: TGTGCCAGCAAACAACAGGGGTGGCAGTTCTTC.